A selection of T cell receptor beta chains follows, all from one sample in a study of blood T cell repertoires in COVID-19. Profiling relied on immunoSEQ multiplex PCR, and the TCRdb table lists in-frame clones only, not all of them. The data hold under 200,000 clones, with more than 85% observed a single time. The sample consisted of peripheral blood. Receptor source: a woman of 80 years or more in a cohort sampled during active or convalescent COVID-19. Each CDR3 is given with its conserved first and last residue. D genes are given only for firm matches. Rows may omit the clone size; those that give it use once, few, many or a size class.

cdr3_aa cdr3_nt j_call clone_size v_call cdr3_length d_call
CASSYSYRELAGYTF TGTGCCAGCAGTTACTCCTACAGAGAACTTGCTGGCTACACCTTC TRBJ1-2 once TRBV6-5 15 -
CASSELTSGNGEKLFF TGTGCCAGCAGTGAATTAACATCAGGAAACGGTGAAAAACTGTTTTTT TRBJ1-4 - TRBV2 16 -
CASSRTGVGQPQHF TGTGCCAGCAGTAGAACAGGGGTAGGTCAGCCCCAGCATTTT TRBJ1-5 - TRBV2 14 TRBD1
CASSRGLAGYNEQFF TGTGCCAGCAGTCGTGGACTAGCGGGGTACAATGAGCAGTTCTTC TRBJ2-1 - TRBV6-5 15 TRBD2
CAISDSVGNTEAFF TGTGCCATCAGTGACAGCGTGGGGAACACTGAAGCTTTCTTT TRBJ1-1 - TRBV10-3 14 -
CASSSQVTQYF TGTGCCAGCAGCTCCCAGGTTACGCAGTATTTT TRBJ2-3 - TRBV11-3 11 -
CASSPGEDYGYTF TGTGCCAGCTCCCCGGGGGAAGACTATGGCTACACCTTC TRBJ1-2 - TRBV18 13 -
CASSYSYRNTEAFF TGTGCCAGCAGTTACTCCTACCGAAACACTGAAGCTTTCTTT TRBJ1-1 - TRBV6-5 14 -
CASSTGQGYYGYTF TGTGCCAGCAGCACCGGACAGGGATACTATGGCTACACCTTC TRBJ1-2 - TRBV6-6 14 TRBD1
CASSDPSRGHGEAFF TGTGCCAGCAGTGACCCGTCGCGGGGGCACGGTGAAGCTTTCTTT TRBJ1-1 - TRBV6-1 15 -
CASSLAPLRNAYNEQFF TGTGCCAGCAGCTTAGCTCCGCTTAGAAATGCTTACAATGAGCAGTTCTTC TRBJ2-1 - TRBV5-6 17 -
CASSLTSGTETQYF TGTGCCAGCAGCCTGACTAGCGGGACAGAGACCCAGTACTTC TRBJ2-5 once TRBV13 14 TRBD2
CASSDGGFAEAFF TGTGCCAGCAGTGACGGGGGTTTCGCTGAAGCTTTCTTT TRBJ1-1 - TRBV2 13 -
CASSQGGWDYGYTF TGCGCCAGCAGCCAAGGGGGCTGGGACTATGGCTACACCTTC TRBJ1-2 - TRBV4-3 14 -
CANHRGGYTF TGTGCCAACCACAGGGGTGGCTACACCTTC TRBJ1-2 - TRBV27 10 TRBD1
CASRRGLPDTQYF TGTGCCAGCAGGCGGGGACTACCAGATACGCAGTATTTT TRBJ2-3 once TRBV11-2 13 TRBD2
CASSMGLAGAQETQYF TGCGCCAGCAGCATGGGACTAGCGGGAGCACAAGAGACCCAGTACTTC TRBJ2-5 - TRBV5-1 16 TRBD2
CASSEIRKLDRVEAFF TGCGCCAGCAGTGAGATTAGGAAACTAGATCGGGTTGAAGCTTTCTTT TRBJ1-1 - TRBV10-2 16 -
CASSGLLAGSPDTQYF TGTGCCAGCAGCGGATTACTAGCGGGGTCACCAGATACGCAGTATTTT TRBJ2-3 - TRBV7-8 16 TRBD2
CASSLDRGLHAFF TGCGCCAGCAGCTTGGACAGGGGGCTACACGCTTTCTTT TRBJ1-1 - TRBV5-1 13 TRBD1
CASSIGGAKLSYNEQFF TGTGCCAGTAGTATAGGCGGAGCCAAGCTATCCTACAATGAGCAGTTCTTC TRBJ2-1 - TRBV19 17 -
CASSLDGSGYNEQFF TGCGCCAGCAGCTTAGATGGGTCAGGCTACAATGAGCAGTTCTTC TRBJ2-1 - TRBV5-1 15 -
CASSLQAPYSNQPQHF TGTGCCAGCTCACTGCAGGCTCCCTATAGCAATCAGCCCCAGCATTTT TRBJ1-5 - TRBV18 16 -
CASSLEGRRNIQYF TGTGCCAGCAGCTTAGAAGGCAGGCGAAACATTCAGTACTTC TRBJ2-4 - TRBV7-6 14 -
CASSSRQGGEAFF TGTGCCAGCAGTTCTAGACAGGGGGGTGAAGCTTTCTTT TRBJ1-1 - TRBV12-3/TRBV12-4 13 TRBD1
CASSPPGVTGELFF TGTGCCAGCAGCCCCCCAGGGGTCACCGGGGAGCTGTTTTTT TRBJ2-2 - TRBV7-9 14 -
CASSQGPVRDIEKLFF TGCGCCAGCAGCCAAGGACCCGTCAGGGATATTGAAAAACTGTTTTTT TRBJ1-4 - TRBV4-1 16 -
CASSPTGNYGYTF TGTGCCAGCAGCCCGACAGGGAACTATGGCTACACCTTC TRBJ1-2 few TRBV7-6 13 TRBD1
CAREGAGELFF TGTGCCCGTGAAGGGGCCGGGGAGCTGTTTTTT TRBJ2-2 - TRBV25-1 11 -
CATSDAGEGMNTEAFF TGTGCCACCAGTGACGCAGGGGAGGGGATGAACACTGAAGCTTTCTTT TRBJ1-1 - TRBV24-1 16 -
CAISESVGRNTGELFF TGTGCCATCAGTGAGTCGGTGGGGAGGAACACCGGGGAGCTGTTTTTT TRBJ2-2 - TRBV10-3 16 -
CASTSRNTEAFF TGTGCCAGCACCTCCCGGAACACTGAAGCTTTCTTT TRBJ1-1 - TRBV11-2 12 -
CASSQRGATDTQYF TGTGCCAGCAGCCAGCGGGGGGCCACAGATACGCAGTATTTT TRBJ2-3 - TRBV6-5 14 TRBD2
CASSLASDNSPLHF TGTGCCAGCAGCTTGGCGTCCGATAATTCACCCCTCCACTTT TRBJ1-6 - TRBV5-4 14 -
CASRGDTTNQPQHF TGTGCCAGTAGAGGGGACACGACTAATCAGCCCCAGCATTTT TRBJ1-5 - TRBV19 14 -
CASSFLRNHNEQFF TGTGCCAGCAGCTTCCTCAGGAATCACAATGAGCAGTTCTTC TRBJ2-1 many TRBV11-2 14 -